This T cell receptor beta chain was sequenced for a study of blood T cell repertoires in COVID-19 (TCRdb year 2020). About the investigation overall: Collaborator samples came from the United States, Italy and Spain and covered acute and convalescent phases of COVID-19. The material from the prospective study consisted of cDNA or gDNA derived from T cells, B-cell-depleted T cells, or PBMCs. The dataset comprised deeply sampled blood TCRbeta repertoires from subjects exposed to, actively infected with, or recovered from COVID-19. The repertoires were made available in a free public database intended to serve as a resource for research on the immune response to SARS-CoV-2. Samples were obtained from the ongoing ImmuneRACE study (first 160 participants) and from about 1,300 subjects provided by 6 global collaborators. The sample metadata nearly always contained a de-identified subject ID, COVID-19 status, age in years and sex. Where available, HLA class I and class II types were obtained from metadata supplied by the sample provider rather than from assay-based typing. Overall study outcomes, separate from this receptor: The quantity of clinical and demographic metadata differed by source and by participant and was supplied without curation.

The germline V and J ends show losses of 6 bases and 6 bases respectively, and no gene match explains 14 bases of the junction. CDR1 KGHSH and CDR2 LQKENI are derived from the germline V gene. Spanning cysteine to phenylalanine, the CDR3 consists of 16 amino acids. Left in the record is the CDR3 DNA by itself, 48 bases read in frame from the first base. Participants in the prospective study were enrolled through a virtual design, were aged roughly 18 to 100 years, and lived in about 25 United States geographic areas. In the prospective study, cohorts were assigned on the basis of participant-reported clinical history obtained from a screening survey and a study questionnaire. In the prospective study, whole blood, serum and a nasopharyngeal or oropharyngeal swab were collected from each participant by mobile phlebotomists. Prospective study participants could optionally give additional blood draws and questionnaires over a roughly 2-month period. Before DNA extraction, blood samples from the prospective study were shipped at room temperature or frozen.

Notes on this clone: Its antigen is still unknown. Qualities for individual bases were not recorded, and no much larger clone is one base off.

TCRbeta CDR3 regions were amplified from genomic DNA by means of the immunoSEQ Assay, a bias-controlled multiplex PCR. Processing in the source paper ran as follows. Within the assay, amplification of reference gene primers was used to estimate how many nucleated cells each sample contained. To quantify the absolute abundance of each unique TCRbeta CDR3 rearrangement, sequence reads were collapsed and filtered. For each sample, productive Simpson clonality was calculated as the square root of Simpson's diversity index across productive rearrangements. The table comes from immuneACCESS by way of TCRdb, which keeps in-frame sequences with V and J called. Part of the clones is missing from these tables; in studies checked, under half for an unresolved V gene and the rest for unknown reasons. That table supplies the V and J calls and clone size; D and trimming were determined from the DNA. The sample table contains about 270,000 clones; only one count was recorded for about 87% of them. The ten top clones hold more than 0.95% of the sample.

The sequence joins TRBV18 to TRBJ2-1, with TRBD2 identical over 7 junction bases. The TCR originated in a woman in her thirties or forties with acute COVID-19. The sample taken for sequencing was PBMCs or T cells enriched from blood (not recorded which). The sequenced DNA is TGTGCCAGCTCCCCTCTGAGGGGCGGGAGTGGCAATGAGCAGTTCTTC. This yields the protein CASSPLRGGSGNEQFF.